These 14 T cell receptor beta chains were sequenced from one sample in a study of T cell repertoires in cytomegalovirus infection. These TCRs' antigens remain unknown. MiXCR, applied by TCRdb to the reads, yields one record per CDR3 protein. The repertoire includes 110,000 or so distinct CDR3 sequences, about 33% of them detected once, and 41% sits in the top ten. Sequencing was performed on CD8+ T cells from cultured PBMCs, taken from culture after CMV antigen stimulation. These receptors were taken from a human donor in good health (CMV status not recorded). Some clones in this sample may be carry-over from other donors' samples.

V is TRBV5-4 and J is TRBJ1-1; D is possibly TRBD1 (5 bases). V lost 4 bases and J 4 bases, leaving 17 bases between the germline ends. This CDR3 is 15 amino acids long. The germline gives CDR1 SGHNT, CDR2 YYREEE (reference sequence). The CDR3 here is CASSPIGGASTEAFF. The CDR3, as DNA: TGTGCCAGCAGCCCCATCGGAGGGGCGAGCACTGAAGCTTTCTTT.

V is TRBV6-1 and J is TRBJ2-1; tentative D call: TRBD2 (7 bases). The CDR3 has 13 residues. V gave up 5 bases and J gave up 9 bases, with 14 bases separating them. Germline V gives CDR1 MNHNS, CDR2 SASEGT. CDR3 amino acids: CASSRRGEGEQFF. The CDR3 coding sequence is TGTGCCAGCAGTCGTAGGGGGGAGGGTGAGCAGTTCTTC.

This chain connects TRBV6-5 to TRBJ1-2; D not resolved. Trimming stripped 5 bases from V and 4 bases from J, with 11 bases between. The CDR3 loop spans 13 amino acids. Germline V gene sequence: CDR1 MNHEY, CDR2 SVGAGI. The CDR3 here is CASSEGVIYGYTF. CDR3 DNA sequence: TGTGCCAGCAGTGAGGGTGTTATCTATGGCTACACCTTC.

This clonotype was picked up a small number of times. The chain is built from TRBV7-9 and TRBJ2-7, with TRBD1 as a possible D gene (6 bases). Germline loops: CDR1 SEHNR, CDR2 FQNEAQ (reference sequence). The CDR3 sequence is 12 residues long. Between the trimmed V and J ends, which lost 5 bases and 9 bases, there was a span of 14 bases. The CDR3 here is CASSTGQSGQYF. The DNA of the CDR3 is TGTGCCAGCAGCACCGGACAGTCGGGGCAGTACTTC.

The chain couples TRBV7-9 to TRBJ1-1, with unresolved D. V was trimmed by 8 bases and J by 5 bases, leaving 15 bases between them. Germline CDR1 reads SEHNR; CDR2 reads FQNEAQ (reference sequence). The CDR3 runs 13 residues. The CDR3 region is CASAPGITTEAFF. CDR3 bases: TGTGCCAGCGCCCCGGGTATCACAACTGAAGCTTTCTTT.

Concerning this clonotype itself: The CDR3 does not end in the conserved phenylalanine or tryptophan, so this is likely a read error. V is TRBV6-6 and J is TRBJ2-7, with D uncertain. The CDR3 has 15 amino acids. The V and J ends lost 5 bases and 5 bases respectively, with 19 bases between them. Germline V gene data show CDR1 as MNHNY and CDR2 as SVGAGI (reference sequence). The chain's CDR3 is CASSDGTLVGDEQYL. CDR3 coding DNA: TGTGCCAGCAGTGACGGAACGTTAGTAGGAGACGAGCAGTACCTC.

This clonotype was seen ten or more times. V is TRBV6-1 and J is TRBJ2-3; 7 bases are shared with TRBD2. V gave up 3 bases and J gave up 1 base; unmatched junction bases: 4. The CDR3 consists of 15 residues. From germline, CDR1 is MNHNS and CDR2 SASEGT. The CDR3 here is CASSDGAGGTDTQYF. The CDR3 DNA follows: TGTGCCAGCAGTGATGGCGCGGGGGGCACAGATACGCAGTATTTT.

Notes on this clonotype: The junction departs from germline at one end; a sequencing error may be responsible. V and J are TRBV7-4 and TRBJ2-2; D is possibly TRBD1 (5 bases). The CDR3 loop spans 13 amino acids. CDR1 is SGHVT and CDR2 is SQSDAQ in the germline V gene. CDR3 nucleotide sequence: TGTGCCAGCAGATTAGGGGTAACCGGGGAGCTGTTTTTT. This sequence encodes CASRLGVTGELFF.

The gene calls are TRBV27 and TRBJ2-1, with D possibly being TRBD1 (7 bases). Trimming removed 2 bases from V and 2 bases from J, with 10 bases in between. The CDR3 spans 15 residues. Germline assignment: CDR1 MNHEY and CDR2 SMNVEV (reference sequence). CDR3 region: CASSLPGGTYNEQFF. CDR3 coding DNA: TGTGCCAGCAGTTTACCAGGGGGGACCTACAATGAGCAGTTCTTC.

The chain recombines TRBV7-6 with TRBJ2-5; D unresolved. CDR1 SGHVS and CDR2 FNYEAQ come from the germline V gene. The CDR3 spans 18 residues. Trimming removed 1 base from V and 3 bases from J, with 21 bases in between. This CDR3 is CASSLVPSSHTLKETQYF. CDR3 nucleotides: TGTGCCAGCAGCTTAGTGCCCTCTAGTCACACCTTAAAAGAGACCCAGTACTTC.

This clonotype was picked up many times. The genes are TRBV7-9 and TRBJ2-3; weak D call: TRBD2 (5 bases). V lost 5 bases, J lost 1 base, and 13 bases lay in between. Per germline, CDR1 SEHNR and CDR2 FQNEAQ (reference sequence). The CDR3 sequence is 15 residues long. The CDR3 here is CASSPPGSGTDTQYF. In DNA, the CDR3 is TGTGCCAGCAGCCCCCCGGGATCAGGCACAGATACGCAGTATTTT.

Only a few counts were recorded for this clonotype. This chain links TRBV6-1 with TRBJ1-1; D not resolved. CDR1 and CDR2 (germline): MNHNS, SASEGT. The CDR3 runs to 15 residues. Deletions cut 6 bases from V and 5 bases from J, with 19 bases between. Written as DNA, the CDR3 is TGTGCCAGCAGGGCCCCCGGGTGGTCCTTGACTGAAGCTTTCTTT. Translating gives CASRAPGWSLTEAFF.

On this clonotype: The junction differs from germline at one of its ends, possibly a read error. The chain recombines TRBV13 with TRBJ1-2; weak D call: TRBD1 (6 bases). Per germline, CDR1 PRHDT and CDR2 FYEKMQ (reference sequence). The CDR3 is made up of 17 amino acids. The CDR3 nucleotides are TGTGCCAGCAGCTCGATGCTTGCAGGGGACATTCCCTATGGCTTCACCTTC. It translates to CASSSMLAGDIPYGFTF. The complete variable domain, with remaining parts taken from reference TRBV13 and TRBJ1-2, reads AAGVIQSPRHLIKEKRETATLKCYPIPRHDTVYWYQQGPGQDPQFLISFYEKMQSDKGSIPDRFSAQQFSDYHSELNMSSLELGDSALYFCASSSMLAGDIPYGFTFGSGTRLTVV.

This rearrangement joins TRBV12-3 or TRBV12-4 to TRBJ1-2; unclear D gene. The CDR3 has 12 amino acids. V lost 4 bases and J lost 8, with 11 bases in between. This CDR3 reads CASSSWDLGYTF. For the CDR3, the DNA is TGTGCCAGCAGTTCTTGGGATCTGGGCTACACCTTC.